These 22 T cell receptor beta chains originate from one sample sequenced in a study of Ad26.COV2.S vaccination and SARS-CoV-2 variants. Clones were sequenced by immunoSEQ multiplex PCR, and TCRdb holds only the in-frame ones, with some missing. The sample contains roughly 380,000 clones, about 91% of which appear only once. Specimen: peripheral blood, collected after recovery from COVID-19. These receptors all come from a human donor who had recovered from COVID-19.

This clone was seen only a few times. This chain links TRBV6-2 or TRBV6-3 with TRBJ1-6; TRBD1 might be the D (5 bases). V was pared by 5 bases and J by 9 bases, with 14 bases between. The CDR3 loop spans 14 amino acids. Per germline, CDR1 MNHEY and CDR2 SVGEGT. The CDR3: CASSKGSGASPLHF. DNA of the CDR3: TGTGCCAGCAGTAAGGGGTCGGGTGCTTCACCCCTCCACTTT.

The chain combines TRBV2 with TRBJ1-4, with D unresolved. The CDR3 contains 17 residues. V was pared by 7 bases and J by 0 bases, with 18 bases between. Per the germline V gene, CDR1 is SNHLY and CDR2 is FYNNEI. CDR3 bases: TGTGCCAGCACCGGTACCCAGGCCTTAACAACTAATGAAAAACTGTTTTTT. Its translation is CASTGTQALTTNEKLFF.

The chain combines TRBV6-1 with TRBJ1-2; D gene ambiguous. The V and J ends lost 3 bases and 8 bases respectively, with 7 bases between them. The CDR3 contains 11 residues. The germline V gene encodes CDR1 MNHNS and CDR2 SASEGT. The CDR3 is CASSDNGGYTF. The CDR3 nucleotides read TGTGCCAGCAGTGACAACGGGGGCTACACCTTC.

The CDR3 DNA reads TGTGCCATCAGTGAGTCTCAAGGGGCCGGGACTGAAGCTTTCTTT. Translating gives CAISESQGAGTEAFF. The chain employs TRBV10-3 and TRBJ1-1; tentative D call: TRBD1 (5 bases). The V gene lost 0 bases and the J gene lost 5 bases, with 13 bases spanning the gap. The CDR3 covers 15 residues. Germline loops: CDR1 ENHRY, CDR2 SYGVKD.

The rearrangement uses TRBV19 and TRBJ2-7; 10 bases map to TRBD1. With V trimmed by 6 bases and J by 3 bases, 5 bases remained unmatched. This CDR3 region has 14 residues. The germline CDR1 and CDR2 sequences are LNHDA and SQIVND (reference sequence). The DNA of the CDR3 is TGTGCCAGTAGACGCCGGGACAGGGGCTACGAGCAGTACTTC. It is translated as CASRRRDRGYEQYF.

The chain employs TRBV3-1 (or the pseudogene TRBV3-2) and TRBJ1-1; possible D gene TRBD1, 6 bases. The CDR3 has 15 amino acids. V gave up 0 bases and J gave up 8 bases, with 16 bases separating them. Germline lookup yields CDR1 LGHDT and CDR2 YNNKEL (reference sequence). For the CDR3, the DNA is TGTGCCAGCAGCCAAGATGTAGGGGGGGCGCGGGAAGCTTTCTTT. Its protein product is CASSQDVGGAREAFF.

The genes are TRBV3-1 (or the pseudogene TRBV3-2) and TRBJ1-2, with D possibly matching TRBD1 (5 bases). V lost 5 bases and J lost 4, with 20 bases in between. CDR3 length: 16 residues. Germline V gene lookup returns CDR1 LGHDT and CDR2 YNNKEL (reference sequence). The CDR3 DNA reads TGTGCCAGCAGCACCAGTTTGGCAGGGACCGGCTATGGCTACACCTTC. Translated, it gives CASSTSLAGTGYGYTF.

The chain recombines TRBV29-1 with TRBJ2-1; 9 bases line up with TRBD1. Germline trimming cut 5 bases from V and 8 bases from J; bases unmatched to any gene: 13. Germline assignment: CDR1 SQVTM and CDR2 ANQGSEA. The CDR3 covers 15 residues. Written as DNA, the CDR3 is TGCAGCGTTTATACAAGTAGAGGACAGGGGTATGAGCAGTTCTTC. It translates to CSVYTSRGQGYEQFF.

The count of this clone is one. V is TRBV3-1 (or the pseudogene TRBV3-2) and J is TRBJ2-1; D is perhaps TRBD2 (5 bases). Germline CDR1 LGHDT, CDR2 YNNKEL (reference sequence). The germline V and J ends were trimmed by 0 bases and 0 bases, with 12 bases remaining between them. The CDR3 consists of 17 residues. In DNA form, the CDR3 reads TGTGCCAGCAGCCAAGATTTGTCGGGGAGCTCCTACAATGAGCAGTTCTTC. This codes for CASSQDLSGSSYNEQFF.

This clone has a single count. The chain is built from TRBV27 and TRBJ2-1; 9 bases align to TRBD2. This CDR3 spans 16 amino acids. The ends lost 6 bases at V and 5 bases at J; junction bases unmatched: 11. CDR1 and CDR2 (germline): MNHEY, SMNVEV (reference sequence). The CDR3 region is CASRPLGAGGDNEQFF. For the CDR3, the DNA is TGTGCCAGCAGGCCCCTTGGAGCGGGGGGCGACAATGAGCAGTTCTTC.

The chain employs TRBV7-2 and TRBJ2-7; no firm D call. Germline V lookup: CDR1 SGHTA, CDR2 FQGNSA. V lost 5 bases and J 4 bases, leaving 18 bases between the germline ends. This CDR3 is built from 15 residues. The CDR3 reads CASSHRPGSVYEQYF. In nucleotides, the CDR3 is TGTGCCAGCAGCCACCGGCCAGGATCGGTGTACGAGCAGTACTTC.

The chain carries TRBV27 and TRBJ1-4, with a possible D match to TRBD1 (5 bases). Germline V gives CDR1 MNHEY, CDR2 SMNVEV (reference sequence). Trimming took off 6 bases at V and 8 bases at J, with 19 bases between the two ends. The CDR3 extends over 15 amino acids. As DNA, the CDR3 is TGTGCCAGCAGACCGGTTGACAGTACGGGGGAAAAACTGTTTTTT. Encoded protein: CASRPVDSTGEKLFF. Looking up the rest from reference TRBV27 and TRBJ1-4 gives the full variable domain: EAQVTQNPRYLITVTGKKLTVTCSQNMNHEYMSWYRQDPGLGLRQIYYSMNVEVTDKGDVPEGYKVSRKEKRNFPLILESPSPNQTSLYFCASRPVDSTGEKLFFGSGTQLSVL.

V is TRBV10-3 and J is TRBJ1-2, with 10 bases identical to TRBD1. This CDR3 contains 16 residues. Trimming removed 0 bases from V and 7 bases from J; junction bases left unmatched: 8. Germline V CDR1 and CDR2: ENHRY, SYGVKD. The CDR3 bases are TGTGCCATCAGTGAGTCGGGGCGACAGGGGGCCGGTGGCTACACCTTC. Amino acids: CAISESGRQGAGGYTF.

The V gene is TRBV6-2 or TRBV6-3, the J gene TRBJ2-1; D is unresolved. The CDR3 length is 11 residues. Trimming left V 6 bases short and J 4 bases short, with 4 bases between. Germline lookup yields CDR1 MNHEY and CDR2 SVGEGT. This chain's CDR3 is CASSRYNEQFF. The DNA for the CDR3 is TGTGCCAGCAGCCGATACAATGAGCAGTTCTTC.

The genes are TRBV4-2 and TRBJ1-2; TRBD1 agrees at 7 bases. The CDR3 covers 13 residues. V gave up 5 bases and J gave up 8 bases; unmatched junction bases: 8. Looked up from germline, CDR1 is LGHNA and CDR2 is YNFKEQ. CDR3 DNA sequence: TGTGCCAGCAGCACCCGGACAGGAGAGGGCTACACCTTC. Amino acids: CASSTRTGEGYTF.

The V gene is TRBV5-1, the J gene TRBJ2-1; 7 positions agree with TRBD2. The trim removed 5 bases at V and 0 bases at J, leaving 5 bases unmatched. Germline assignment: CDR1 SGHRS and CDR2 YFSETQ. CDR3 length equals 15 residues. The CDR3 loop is CASSTSASSYNEQFF. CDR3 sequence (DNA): TGCGCCAGCAGTACTAGCGCAAGCTCCTACAATGAGCAGTTCTTC. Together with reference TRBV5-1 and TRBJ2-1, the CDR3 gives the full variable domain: KAGVTQTPRYLIKTRGQQVTLSCSPISGHRSVSWYQQTPGQGLQFLFEYFSETQRNKGNFPGRFSGRQFSNSRSEMNVSTLELGDSALYLCASSTSASSYNEQFFGPGTRLTVL.

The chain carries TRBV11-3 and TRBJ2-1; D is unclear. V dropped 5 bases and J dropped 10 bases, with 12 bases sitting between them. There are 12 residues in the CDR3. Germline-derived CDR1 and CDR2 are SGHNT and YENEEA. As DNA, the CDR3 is TGTGCCAGCAGCCTCTCTAAGGGCGAGCAGTTCTTC. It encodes CASSLSKGEQFF. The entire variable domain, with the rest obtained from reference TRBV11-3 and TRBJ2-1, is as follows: EAGVVQSPRYKIIEKKQPVAFWCNPISGHNTLYWYLQNLGQGPELLIRYENEEAVDDSQLPKDRFSAERLKGVDSTLKIQPAELGDSAVYLCASSLSKGEQFFGPGTRLTVL.

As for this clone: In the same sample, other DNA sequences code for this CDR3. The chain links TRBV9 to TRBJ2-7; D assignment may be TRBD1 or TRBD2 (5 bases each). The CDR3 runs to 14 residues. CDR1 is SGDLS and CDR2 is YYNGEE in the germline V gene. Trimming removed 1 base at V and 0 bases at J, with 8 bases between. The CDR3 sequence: CASSVWDGSYEQYF. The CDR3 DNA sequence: TGTGCCAGCAGCGTATGGGACGGCTCCTACGAGCAGTACTTC.

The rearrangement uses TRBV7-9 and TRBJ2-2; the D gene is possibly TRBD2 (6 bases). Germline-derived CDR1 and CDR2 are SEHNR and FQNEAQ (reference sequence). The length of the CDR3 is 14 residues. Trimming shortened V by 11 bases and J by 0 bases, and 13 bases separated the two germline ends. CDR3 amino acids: CAVPQRANTGELFF. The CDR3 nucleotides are TGTGCCGTTCCCCAGCGGGCGAACACCGGGGAGCTGTTTTTT.

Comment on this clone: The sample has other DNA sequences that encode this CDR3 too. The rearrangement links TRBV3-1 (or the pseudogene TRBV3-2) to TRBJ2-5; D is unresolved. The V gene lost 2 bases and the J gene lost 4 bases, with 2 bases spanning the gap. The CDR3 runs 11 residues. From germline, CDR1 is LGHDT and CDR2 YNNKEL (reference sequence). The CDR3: CASSQTETQYF. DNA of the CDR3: TGTGCCAGCAGCCAAACAGAGACCCAGTACTTC.

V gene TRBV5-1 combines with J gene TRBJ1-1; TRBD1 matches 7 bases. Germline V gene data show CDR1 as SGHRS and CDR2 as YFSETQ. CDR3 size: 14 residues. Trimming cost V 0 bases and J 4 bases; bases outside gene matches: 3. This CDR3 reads CASSLGQGSTEAFF. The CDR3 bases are TGCGCCAGCAGCTTGGGACAGGGCAGCACTGAAGCTTTCTTT.

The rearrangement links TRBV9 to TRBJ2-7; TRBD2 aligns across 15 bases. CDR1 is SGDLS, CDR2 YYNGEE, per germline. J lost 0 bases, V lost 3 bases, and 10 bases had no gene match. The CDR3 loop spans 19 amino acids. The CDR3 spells CASSGGLAGGQKSSYEQYF. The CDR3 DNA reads TGTGCCAGCAGCGGTGGACTAGCGGGGGGGCAGAAGAGCTCCTACGAGCAGTACTTC.